The source of this T cell receptor beta chain is a study of shared clonotypes between healthy human individuals. On this clone itself: Its antigen remains unidentified.

Method: immunoSEQ multiplex PCR; TCRdb's copy keeps in-frame clones and lacks some. The repertoire includes about 2.5 million clones, roughly 90% of them detected once, and approximately 0.4% sits in the top ten. From CD4+ cells came CD45RA+ naive and CD45RA-negative memory subsets. Notes on the study in general: Shared clonotypes: about 5% naive CD4, under 4% naive CD8, around 2.4% memory CD4, roughly 0.4% memory CD8.

This sequence was found in a man between 18 and 35 years old in good health. Some clones in this sample may be carry-over from other donors' samples. The sample was naive CD4+ T cells from PBMCs. Subset meaning: CD45RA+ positively selected.

The CDR3, as DNA: TGTGCCAGTAGTATAGTTGCCAGGTTGAGTTTCTTGTTGAAGTGCTACGAGCAGTACTTC. Its protein is CASSIVARLSFLLKCYEQYF. V is TRBV19 and J is TRBJ2-7; D remains unclear. The CDR3 totals 20 residues. The germline V gene has CDR1 LNHDA and CDR2 SQIVND (reference sequence). Trimming took 1 base from V and 3 from J, leaving 28 bases between them. Variable domain in full (rest from reference TRBV19 and TRBJ2-7): DGGITQSPKYLFRKEGQNVTLSCEQNLNHDAMYWYRQDPGQGLRLIYYSQIVNDFQKGDIAEGYSVSREKKESFPLTVTSAQKNPTAFYLCASSIVARLSFLLKCYEQYFGPGTRLTVT.